The 7 T cell receptor beta chains given below trace back to one sample, sequenced in a study of cytomegalovirus exposure and HLA in healthy donors. Measured with immunoSEQ multiplex PCR; TCRdb has only the in-frame clones, and not every one. The sample consists of tens of thousands of clones, approximately 90% of them appearing once. Sequenced material: PBMCs. These TCRs come from a woman between 18 and 30 years old in good health and CMV-seropositive.

This chain connects TRBV11-2 to TRBJ1-1; the match to TRBD1 covers 10 bases. Germline CDR1 SGHAT, CDR2 FQNNGV. J gave up 7 bases and V 0 bases, and 8 bases lay outside the gene matches. The CDR3 covers 16 residues. For the CDR3, the DNA is TGTGCCAGCAGCTTAGAGCCGACAGGGGGCTCGATTGAAGCTTTCTTT. This gives the protein CASSLEPTGGSIEAFF.

The chain is built from TRBV6-1 and TRBJ1-4; 8 nucleotides line up with TRBD1. The CDR3 sequence is 15 residues long. Per germline, CDR1 MNHNS and CDR2 SASEGT. The junction had 11 bases not matched to a gene; V was cut back by 6 bases and J by 8 bases. DNA of the CDR3: TGTGCCAGCAGCGTGGGACAGGCCCCTACCGAAAAACTGTTTTTT. This encodes CASSVGQAPTEKLFF.

This chain links TRBV30 with TRBJ1-6, with 9 bases lining up with TRBD1. Germline-derived CDR1 and CDR2 are GTSNPN and SVGIG (reference sequence). The CDR3 sequence is 15 residues long. Unmatched junction bases numbered 8, after V lost 4 bases and J lost 7 bases. CDR3 coding DNA: TGTGCCTGGATCTCTTTTGGGACAGGGAATTCACCCCTCCACTTT. Translated: CAWISFGTGNSPLHF.

Notes on this clone: The same CDR3 arises from other DNA sequences in this sample as well. V gene TRBV30 combines with J gene TRBJ2-5, with D hard to call. Germline CDR1 reads GTSNPN; CDR2 reads SVGIG (reference sequence). V lost 1 base to trimming and J lost 2 bases, with 5 bases between them. There are 12 residues in the CDR3. The CDR3 region has the DNA TGTGCCTGGAGTGCGGGTCAAGAGACCCAGTACTTC. This translates into CAWSAGQETQYF.

The rearrangement uses TRBV4-3 and TRBJ1-2; D might be TRBD1 (5 bases). The CDR3 covers 15 residues. Germline lookup yields CDR1 LGHNA and CDR2 YSLEER. Trimming removed 0 bases from V and 4 bases from J, with 12 bases in between. The CDR3 is CASSQEGQGTYGYTF. As DNA, the CDR3 is TGCGCCAGCAGCCAAGAGGGCCAGGGAACCTATGGCTACACCTTC.

The V gene is TRBV30, the J gene TRBJ2-7, with 11 bases that match TRBD1. J was trimmed by 8 bases and V by 2 bases; bases with no gene match: 8. The CDR3 consists of 14 residues. Germline CDR1 reads GTSNPN; CDR2 reads SVGIG (reference sequence). The CDR3 coding sequence is TGTGCCTGGAGTAATGGAGGACAGGGGGCGAAGCAGTACTTC. Translating gives CAWSNGGQGAKQYF.

The chain employs TRBV5-1 and TRBJ1-1; 7 nucleotides match TRBD1. The germline V gene has CDR1 SGHRS and CDR2 YFSETQ. J lost 3 bases, V lost 4 bases, and 15 bases had no gene match. The CDR3 loop spans 17 amino acids. CDR3 DNA sequence: TGCGCCAGCAGCCTCCGACCTCTGACAGGGATGGACACTGAAGCTTTCTTT. Protein: CASSLRPLTGMDTEAFF.